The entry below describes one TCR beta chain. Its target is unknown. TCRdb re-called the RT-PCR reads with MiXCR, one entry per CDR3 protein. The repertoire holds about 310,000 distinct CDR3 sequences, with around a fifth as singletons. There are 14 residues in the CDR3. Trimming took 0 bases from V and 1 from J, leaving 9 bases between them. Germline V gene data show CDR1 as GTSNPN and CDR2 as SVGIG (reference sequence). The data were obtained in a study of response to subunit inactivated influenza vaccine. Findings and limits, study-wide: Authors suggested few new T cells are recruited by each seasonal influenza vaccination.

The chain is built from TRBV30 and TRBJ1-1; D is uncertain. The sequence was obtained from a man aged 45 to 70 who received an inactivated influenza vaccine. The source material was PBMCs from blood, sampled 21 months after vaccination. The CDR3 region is CAWSVLPANTEAFF. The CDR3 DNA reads TGTGCCTGGAGTGTACTCCCAGCGAACACTGAAGCTTTCTTT.